The text below deals with one T cell receptor (beta chain). The record originates from a study of blood T cell repertoires in COVID-19. The method was immunoSEQ multiplex PCR; TCRdb's version includes in-frame clones alone and lacks a portion of them. Seen here are about 400,000 clones, around nine tenths observed once, and the top ten hold over 2.5%. The length of the CDR3 is 16 residues. V gave up 1 base and J gave up 8 bases, with 20 bases separating them. CDR1 and CDR2 (germline): MGHRA, YSYEKL. The sample taken for sequencing was peripheral blood. This receptor was obtained from a human donor in a cohort sampled during active COVID-19. This chain joins TRBV4-1 and TRBJ1-2; D is uncertain. Here the CDR3 DNA reads TGCGCCAGCAGCCAAGTAGGAGGTTGGGGAAGCGGCGGCTACACCTTC. Its protein is CASSQVGGWGSGGYTF.